This TCR beta chain was observed in a study of blood T cell repertoires in COVID-19. Turning to the study itself: Spain, Italy and the United States supplied samples that represented acute and convalescent COVID-19. Sources were T cells, B-cell-depleted T cells, or PBMCs; the material itself was cDNA or gDNA.

In the original processing: Amplification of reference gene primers provided the estimated nucleated cell counts. Sequenced by immunoSEQ multiplex PCR; TCRdb stores in-frame clones only, minus some. V and J calls and clone size follow that table, whereas D and trimming were derived from the DNA. The sample lists 110,000 or so clones, about 85% seen once, with 3% to 4% in the top ten. V shed 3 bases and J 3 bases; nucleotides not matched to a gene: 10. The CDR3 length is 18 residues. Germline V gene sequence: CDR1 MNHEY, CDR2 SMNVEV (reference sequence). The TCR comes from a man aged 40-50 years with acute or convalescent COVID-19. The chain recombines TRBV27 with TRBJ2-4; TRBD2 matches 11 bases. The sample consisted of peripheral blood. The CDR3 nucleotides are TGTGCCAGCAGTTTTTTAGCGGGGGGGCCGGAGGGCAAAAACATTCAGTACTTC. It is translated as CASSFLAGGPEGKNIQYF.